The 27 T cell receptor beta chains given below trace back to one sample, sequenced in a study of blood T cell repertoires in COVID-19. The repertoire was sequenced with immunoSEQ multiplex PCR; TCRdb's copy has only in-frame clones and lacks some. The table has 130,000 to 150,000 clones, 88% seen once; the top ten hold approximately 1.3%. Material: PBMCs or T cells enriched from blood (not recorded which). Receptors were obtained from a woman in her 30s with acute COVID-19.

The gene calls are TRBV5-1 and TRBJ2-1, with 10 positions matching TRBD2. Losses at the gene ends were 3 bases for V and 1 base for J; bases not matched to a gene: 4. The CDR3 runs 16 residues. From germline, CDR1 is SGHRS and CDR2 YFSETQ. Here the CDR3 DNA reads TGCGCCAGCAGCTGGACTAGCGGAGCGTCCTACAATGAGCAGTTCTTC. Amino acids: CASSWTSGASYNEQFF.

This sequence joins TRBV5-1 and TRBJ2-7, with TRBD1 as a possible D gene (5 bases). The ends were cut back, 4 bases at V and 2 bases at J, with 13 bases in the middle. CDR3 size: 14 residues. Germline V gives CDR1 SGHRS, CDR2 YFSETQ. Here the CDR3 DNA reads TGCGCCAGCAGCGTGACAGCGCAAACCTACGAGCAGTACTTC. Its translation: CASSVTAQTYEQYF.

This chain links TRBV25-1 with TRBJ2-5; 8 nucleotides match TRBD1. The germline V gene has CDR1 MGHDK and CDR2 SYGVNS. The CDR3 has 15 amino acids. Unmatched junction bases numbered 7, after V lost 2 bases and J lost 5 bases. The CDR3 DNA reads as TGTGCCAGCAGTGAACCTCGACAGGGGAGCGAGACCCAGTACTTC. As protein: CASSEPRQGSETQYF. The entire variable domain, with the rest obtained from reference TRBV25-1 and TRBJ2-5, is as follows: EADIYQTPRYLVIGTGKKITLECSQTMGHDKMYWYQQDPGMELHLIHYSYGVNSTEKGDLSSESTVSRIRTEHFPLTLESARPSHTSQYLCASSEPRQGSETQYFGPGTRLLVL.

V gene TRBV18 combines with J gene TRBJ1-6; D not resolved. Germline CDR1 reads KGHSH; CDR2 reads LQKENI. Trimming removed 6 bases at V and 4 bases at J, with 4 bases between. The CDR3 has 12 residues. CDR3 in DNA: TGTGCCAGCTCTCTTTATAATTCACCCCTCCACTTT. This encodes CASSLYNSPLHF.

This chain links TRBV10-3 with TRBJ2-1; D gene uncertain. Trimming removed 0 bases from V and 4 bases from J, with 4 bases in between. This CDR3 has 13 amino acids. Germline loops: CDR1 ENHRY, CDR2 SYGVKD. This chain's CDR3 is CAISESTYNEQFF. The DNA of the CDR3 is TGTGCCATCAGTGAGTCGACTTACAATGAGCAGTTCTTC.

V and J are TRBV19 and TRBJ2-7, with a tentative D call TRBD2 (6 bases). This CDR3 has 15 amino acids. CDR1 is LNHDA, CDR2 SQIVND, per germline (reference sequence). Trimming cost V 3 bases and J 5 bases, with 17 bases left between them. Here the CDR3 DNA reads TGTGCCAGTAGTATCCTAGGCGGGGAAACTAACGAGCAGTACTTC. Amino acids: CASSILGGETNEQYF.

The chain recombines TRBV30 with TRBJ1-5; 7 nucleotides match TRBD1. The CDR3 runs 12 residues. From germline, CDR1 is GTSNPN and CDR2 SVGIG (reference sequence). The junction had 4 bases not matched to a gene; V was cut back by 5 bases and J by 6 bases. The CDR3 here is CAWQTGSQPQHF. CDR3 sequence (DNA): TGTGCCTGGCAGACAGGGAGTCAGCCCCAGCATTTT.

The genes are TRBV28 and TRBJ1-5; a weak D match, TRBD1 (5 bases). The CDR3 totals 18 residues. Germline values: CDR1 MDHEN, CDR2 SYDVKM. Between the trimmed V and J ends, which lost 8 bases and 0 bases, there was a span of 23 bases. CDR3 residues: CASGRRDLSQGSNQPQHF. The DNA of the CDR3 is TGTGCCAGCGGCCGACGCGACTTATCGCAGGGTAGCAATCAGCCCCAGCATTTT.

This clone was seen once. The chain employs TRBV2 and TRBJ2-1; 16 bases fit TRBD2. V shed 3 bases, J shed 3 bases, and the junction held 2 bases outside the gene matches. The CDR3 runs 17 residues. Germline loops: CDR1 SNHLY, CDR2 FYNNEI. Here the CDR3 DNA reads TGTGCCAGCAGTGAGGGGACTAGCGGGAGGGGCTACAATGAGCAGTTCTTC. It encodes CASSEGTSGRGYNEQFF.

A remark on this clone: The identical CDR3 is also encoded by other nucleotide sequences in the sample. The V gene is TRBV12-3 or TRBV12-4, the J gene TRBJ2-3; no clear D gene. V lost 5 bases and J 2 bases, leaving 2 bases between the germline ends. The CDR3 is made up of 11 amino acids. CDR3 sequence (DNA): TGTGCCAGCAGTCACACAGATACGCAGTATTTT. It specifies CASSHTDTQYF.

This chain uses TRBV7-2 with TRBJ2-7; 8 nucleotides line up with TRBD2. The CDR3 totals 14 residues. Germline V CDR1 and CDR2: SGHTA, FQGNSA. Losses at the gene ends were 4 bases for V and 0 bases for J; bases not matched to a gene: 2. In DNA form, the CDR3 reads TGTGCCAGCAGCTCCAGCGGGAGCTCCTACGAGCAGTACTTC. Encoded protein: CASSSSGSSYEQYF.

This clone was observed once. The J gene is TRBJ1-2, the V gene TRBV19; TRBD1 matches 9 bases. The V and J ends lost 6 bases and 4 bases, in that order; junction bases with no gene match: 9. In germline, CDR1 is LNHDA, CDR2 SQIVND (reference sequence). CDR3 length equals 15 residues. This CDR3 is CASSQQGAAIYGYTF. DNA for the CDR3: TGTGCCAGTAGCCAACAGGGGGCAGCGATCTATGGCTACACCTTC. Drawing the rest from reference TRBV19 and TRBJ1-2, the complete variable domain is DGGITQSPKYLFRKEGQNVTLSCEQNLNHDAMYWYRQDPGQGLRLIYYSQIVNDFQKGDIAEGYSVSREKKESFPLTVTSAQKNPTAFYLCASSQQGAAIYGYTFGSGTRLTVV.

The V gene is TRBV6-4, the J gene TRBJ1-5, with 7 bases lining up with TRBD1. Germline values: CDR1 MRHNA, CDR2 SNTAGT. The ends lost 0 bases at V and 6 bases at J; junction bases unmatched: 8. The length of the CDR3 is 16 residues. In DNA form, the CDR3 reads TGTGCCAGCAGTGACTCCGGACGACAGGGAAGTCAGCCCCAGCATTTT. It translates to CASSDSGRQGSQPQHF.

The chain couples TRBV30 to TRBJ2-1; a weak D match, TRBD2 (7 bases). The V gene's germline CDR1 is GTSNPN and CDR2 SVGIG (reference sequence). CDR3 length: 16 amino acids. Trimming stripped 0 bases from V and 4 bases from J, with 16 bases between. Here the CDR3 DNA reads TGTGCCTGGAGTGTTCCTAGGGGGGGAATTTACAATGAGCAGTTCTTC. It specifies CAWSVPRGGIYNEQFF.

The CDR3: CASSLLASVYGYTF. CDR3 DNA: TGTGCCAGCAGCTTGCTGGCCAGTGTCTATGGCTACACCTTC. The chain carries TRBV5-5 and TRBJ1-2, with D hard to call. V lost 1 base and J 4 bases, leaving 11 bases between the germline ends. The CDR3 is 14 residues long. Germline CDR1 reads SGHKS; CDR2 reads YYEKEE (reference sequence).

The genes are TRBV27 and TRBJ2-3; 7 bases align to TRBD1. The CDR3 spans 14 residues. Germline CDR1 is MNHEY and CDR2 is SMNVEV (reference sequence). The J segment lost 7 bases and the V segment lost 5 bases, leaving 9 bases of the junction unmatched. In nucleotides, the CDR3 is TGTGCCAGCAGTCTCTCCCCACAGGGGAATACGCAGTATTTT. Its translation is CASSLSPQGNTQYF.

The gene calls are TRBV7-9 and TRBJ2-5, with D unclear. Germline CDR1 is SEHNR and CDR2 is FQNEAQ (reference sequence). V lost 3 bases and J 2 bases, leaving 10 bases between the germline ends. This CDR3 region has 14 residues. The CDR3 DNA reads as TGTGCCAGCAGCTTTTCAACACCTCAAGAGACCCAGTACTTC. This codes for CASSFSTPQETQYF. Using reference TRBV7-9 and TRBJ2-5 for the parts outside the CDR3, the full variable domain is DTGVSQNPRHKITKRGQNVTFRCDPISEHNRLYWYRQTLGQGPEFLTYFQNEAQLEKSRLLSDRFSAERPKGSFSTLEIQRTEQGDSAMYLCASSFSTPQETQYFGPGTRLLVL.

In nucleotides, the CDR3 is TGTGCCAGCAGTTCCGGAGCACCCTCTAGCGGGAGTTTGGAGACCCAGTACTTC. It codes for CASSSGAPSSGSLETQYF. This chain connects TRBV28 to TRBJ2-5, with 10 bases identical to TRBD2. Per germline, CDR1 MDHEN and CDR2 SYDVKM. CDR3 size: 18 residues. V was pared by 4 bases and J by 5 bases, with 16 bases of the junction left unmatched.

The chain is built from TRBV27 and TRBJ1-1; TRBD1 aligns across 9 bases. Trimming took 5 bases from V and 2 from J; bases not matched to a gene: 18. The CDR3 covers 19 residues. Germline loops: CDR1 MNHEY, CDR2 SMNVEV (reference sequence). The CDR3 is CASSLAPGQGMSPNTEAFF. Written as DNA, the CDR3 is TGTGCCAGCAGTCTCGCGCCGGGACAGGGTATGAGCCCTAACACTGAAGCTTTCTTT.

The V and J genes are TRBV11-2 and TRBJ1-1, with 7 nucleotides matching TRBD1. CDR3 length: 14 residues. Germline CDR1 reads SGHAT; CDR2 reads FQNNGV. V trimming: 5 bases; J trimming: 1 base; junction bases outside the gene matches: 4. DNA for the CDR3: TGTGCCAGCAGCGGAGGGACAGCGAACACTGAAGCTTTCTTT. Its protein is CASSGGTANTEAFF.

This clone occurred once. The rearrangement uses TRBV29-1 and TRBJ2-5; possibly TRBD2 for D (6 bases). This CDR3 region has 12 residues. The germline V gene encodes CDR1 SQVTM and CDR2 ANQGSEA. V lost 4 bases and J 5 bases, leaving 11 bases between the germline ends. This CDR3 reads CSVAGVSETQYF. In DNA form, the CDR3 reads TGCAGCGTTGCGGGAGTTAGCGAGACCCAGTACTTC.

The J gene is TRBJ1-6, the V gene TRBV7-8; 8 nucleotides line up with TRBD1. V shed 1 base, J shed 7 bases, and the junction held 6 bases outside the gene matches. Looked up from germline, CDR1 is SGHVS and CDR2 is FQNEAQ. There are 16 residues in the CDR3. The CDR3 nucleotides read TGTGCCAGCAGCTTAGTTCCGACAGGGGCCAATTCACCCCTCCACTTT. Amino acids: CASSLVPTGANSPLHF.

This CDR3 is CASSLSRSIAGTEAFF. The CDR3 DNA reads TGTGCCAGCAGTTTATCCCGATCCATTGCGGGCACTGAAGCTTTCTTT. The V call is TRBV28, the J call TRBJ1-1; D uncertain. The V gene's germline CDR1 is MDHEN and CDR2 SYDVKM. The CDR3 is 16 amino acids. V was cut by 1 base and J by 4 bases, with 16 bases left in between.

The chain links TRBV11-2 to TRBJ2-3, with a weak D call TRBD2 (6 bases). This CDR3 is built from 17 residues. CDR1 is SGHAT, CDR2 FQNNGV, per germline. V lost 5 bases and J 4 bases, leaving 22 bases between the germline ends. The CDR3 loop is CASSQAGGLRPADTQYF. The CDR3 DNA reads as TGTGCCAGCAGCCAAGCCGGAGGACTACGCCCGGCAGATACGCAGTATTTT. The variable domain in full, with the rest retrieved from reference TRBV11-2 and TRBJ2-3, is EAGVAQSPRYKIIEKRQSVAFWCNPISGHATLYWYQQILGQGPKLLIQFQNNGVVDDSQLPKDRFSAERLKGVDSTLKIQPAKLEDSAVYLCASSQAGGLRPADTQYFGPGTRLTVL.

The chain's CDR3 is CAISTLSERGTYEQYF. The CDR3 region has the DNA TGTGCCATCAGTACCCTGTCGGAGCGGGGCACCTACGAGCAGTACTTC. The genes are TRBV10-3 and TRBJ2-7, with 7 bases lining up with TRBD2. The ends lost 5 bases at V and 2 bases at J; junction bases unmatched: 12. Germline V gene data show CDR1 as ENHRY and CDR2 as SYGVKD. The CDR3 sequence is 16 residues long.

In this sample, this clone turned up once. CDR3 in amino acids: CASSLMDSRQYF. Written as DNA, the CDR3 is TGTGCCAGCAGTTTAATGGACAGCCGACAGTACTTC. The gene calls are TRBV28 and TRBJ2-7, with TRBD1 as a possible D gene (6 bases). The CDR3 consists of 12 residues. With 2 bases removed from V and 10 bases from J, the gap between germline ends came to 12 bases. Germline assignment: CDR1 MDHEN and CDR2 SYDVKM.

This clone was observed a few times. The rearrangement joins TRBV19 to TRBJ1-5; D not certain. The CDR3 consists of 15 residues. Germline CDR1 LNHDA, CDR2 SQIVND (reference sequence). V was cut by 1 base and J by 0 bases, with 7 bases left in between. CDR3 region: CASSIVGGSNQPQHF. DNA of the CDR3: TGTGCCAGTAGTATAGTCGGCGGTAGCAATCAGCCCCAGCATTTT.